These 12 T cell receptor beta chains originate from one sample sequenced in a study of control samples from healthy donors and cancer patients. The protocol was immunoSEQ multiplex PCR, while the TCRdb copy is restricted to in-frame clones and leaves out a portion. The sample lists about 140,000 clones, 85% to 95% occurring once. Sequenced material: blood. The source is a man aged 35 to 55 in good health.

The V gene is TRBV15, the J gene TRBJ1-4; D ambiguous. V was shortened by 3 bases and J by 8 bases, with 10 bases between the two germline ends. Germline lookup yields CDR1 LNHNV and CDR2 YYDKDF (reference sequence). The CDR3 has 13 residues. DNA for the CDR3: TGTGCCACCAGCAGGGGAGGGCCCGAAAAACTGTTTTTT. Translating it yields CATSRGGPEKLFF.

This clone occurred a few times. The J gene is TRBJ1-6, the V gene TRBV5-1, with 11 bases fitting TRBD1. With 4 bases clipped from V and 9 bases from J, the junction kept 9 bases outside the gene matches. This CDR3 has 16 amino acids. Germline V gene data show CDR1 as SGHRS and CDR2 as YFSETQ. The CDR3 nucleotides read TGCGCCAGCAGCCCCGGGACAGGGGGAAGGGGTTCACCCCTCCACTTT. Residues: CASSPGTGGRGSPLHF.

This chain joins TRBV13 and TRBJ2-2, with a weak D call TRBD2 (5 bases). Germline loops: CDR1 PRHDT, CDR2 FYEKMQ (reference sequence). Trimming cost V 1 base and J 1 base, with 7 bases left between them. This CDR3 comprises 15 residues. CDR3 sequence: CASSLERLNTGELFF. CDR3 in DNA: TGTGCCAGCAGCTTAGAGCGGTTGAACACCGGGGAGCTGTTTTTT.

V gene TRBV4-1 combines with J gene TRBJ2-6; D ambiguous. Trimming removed 2 bases from V and 0 bases from J, with 5 bases in between. This CDR3 contains 15 residues. Germline assignment: CDR1 MGHRA and CDR2 YSYEKL. DNA of the CDR3: TGCGCCAGCAGCCAAATGAACTCTGGGGCCAACGTCCTGACTTTC. Translation: CASSQMNSGANVLTF.

The V call is TRBV28, the J call TRBJ1-5, with D possibly matching TRBD1 (6 bases). The CDR3 has 13 residues. CDR1 is MDHEN, CDR2 SYDVKM, per germline. The V and J ends lost 3 bases and 6 bases respectively, with 9 bases between them. CDR3 in DNA: TGTGCCAGCAGTTTTAGGGGGGCTCAGCCCCAGCATTTT. Translating it yields CASSFRGAQPQHF. The full variable domain, its missing parts supplied by reference TRBV28 and TRBJ1-5, is DVKVTQSSRYLVKRTGEKVFLECVQDMDHENMFWYRQDPGLGLRLIYFSYDVKMKEKGDIPEGYSVSREKKERFSLILESASTNQTSMYLCASSFRGAQPQHFGDGTRLSIL.

The gene calls are TRBV5-6 and TRBJ2-7, with 12 nucleotides matching TRBD2. The V and J ends lost 4 bases and 3 bases, in that order; junction bases with no gene match: 8. The CDR3 runs to 16 residues. The germline gives CDR1 SGHDT, CDR2 YYEEEE. For the CDR3, the DNA is TGTGCCAGCAGCCGAAGGACTAGCGGGATGCTCTACGAGCAGTACTTC. It yields the protein CASSRRTSGMLYEQYF.

The chain links TRBV10-3 to TRBJ1-1; TRBD1 matches 8 bases. V gave up 7 bases and J gave up 4 bases; unmatched junction bases: 5. The germline V gene has CDR1 ENHRY and CDR2 SYGVKD. The length of the CDR3 is 13 residues. The CDR3 sequence: CAITRGQGTEAFF. CDR3 sequence (DNA): TGTGCCATCACTCGAGGACAGGGCACTGAAGCTTTCTTT.

The rearrangement links TRBV6-5 to TRBJ1-2; perhaps TRBD1 as D (5 bases). V lost 6 bases, J lost 5 bases, and 10 bases lay in between. Germline V lookup: CDR1 MNHEY, CDR2 SVGAGI. The CDR3 totals 12 residues. CDR3 bases: TGTGCCAGCAGAGTAAAGGGGTATGGCTACACCTTC. It translates to CASRVKGYGYTF.

The CDR3 is CASRPTGGNNQPQHF. The DNA for the CDR3 is TGTGCCAGCAGGCCGACAGGGGGTAACAATCAGCCCCAGCATTTT. The chain recombines TRBV6-5 with TRBJ1-5; 9 bases are shared with TRBD1. V lost 6 bases to trimming and J lost 3 bases; unmatched junction nucleotides: 6. Germline V gene data show CDR1 as MNHEY and CDR2 as SVGAGI. This CDR3 is built from 15 residues.

This sequence joins TRBV5-1 and TRBJ1-4; TRBD1 matches 10 bases. The V and J ends lost 4 bases and 7 bases, in that order; junction bases with no gene match: 4. The germline V gene has CDR1 SGHRS and CDR2 YFSETQ. CDR3 length equals 14 residues. The CDR3: CASSPGTGAEKLFF. CDR3 nucleotide sequence: TGCGCCAGCAGCCCCGGGACAGGGGCTGAAAAACTGTTTTTT.

This clone showed up just once. The chain employs TRBV6-5 and TRBJ1-2, with a weak D call TRBD1 (6 bases). CDR1 and CDR2 from the germline V gene are MNHEY and SVGAGI. Trimming removed 6 bases at V and 4 bases at J, with 18 bases between. The CDR3 covers 15 residues. In DNA, the CDR3 is TGTGCCAGCAGGATAAAGCCAGGGGTCCGCTATGGCTACACCTTC. Its translation is CASRIKPGVRYGYTF.

V gene TRBV6-5 combines with J gene TRBJ1-4; possible D gene TRBD1, 6 bases. The V gene lost 6 bases and the J gene lost 4 bases, with 15 bases spanning the gap. Germline values: CDR1 MNHEY, CDR2 SVGAGI. The CDR3 covers 15 residues. The CDR3 region has the DNA TGTGCCAGCAGAGGGGGAGGGCTCGGTAATGAAAAACTGTTTTTT. Its translation: CASRGGGLGNEKLFF.